Presented here are 30 T cell receptor beta chains from one specimen sequenced in a study of shared clonotypes between healthy human individuals. TCRdb keeps only in-frame clones here, not all; method: immunoSEQ multiplex PCR. The sample contains about 1 million clones, roughly 80% of which appear only once. Sequencing was performed on memory CD4+ T cells sorted from blood. Described subset: CD45RA-negative fraction. All receptors derive from a man aged 18 to 30 in good health.

About this clone itself: Distinct nucleotide sequences in the sample also encode this CDR3. V and J are TRBV6-6 and TRBJ1-1; no clear D gene. Germline V gene data show CDR1 as MNHNY and CDR2 as SVGAGI (reference sequence). The CDR3 contains 14 residues. The V end lost 2 bases, the J end lost 0 bases, and 7 bases lay between the germline ends. The CDR3 loop reads CASSYTEMNTEAFF. The CDR3 region has the DNA TGTGCCAGCAGTTACACAGAAATGAACACTGAAGCTTTCTTT.

Details on this clone: Within the sample, other DNA sequences also encode this same CDR3. The gene calls are TRBV30 and TRBJ2-5, with TRBD2 as a possible D gene (7 bases). This CDR3 has 13 amino acids. V lost 3 bases and J 0 bases, leaving 8 bases between the germline ends. From germline, CDR1 is GTSNPN and CDR2 SVGIG (reference sequence). CDR3 loop: CAWSGGHQETQYF. DNA of the CDR3: TGTGCCTGGAGCGGGGGGCACCAAGAGACCCAGTACTTC.

This clone has more than one count but fewer than ten. This sequence joins TRBV19 and TRBJ1-5; D unresolved. V lost 0 bases to trimming and J lost 2 bases, with 20 bases between them. The CDR3 loop spans 19 amino acids. The germline V gene has CDR1 LNHDA and CDR2 SQIVND (reference sequence). CDR3 nucleotide sequence: TGTGCCAGTAGTATAGATGGAGTATACCGTGGGAACGGCAATCAGCCCCAGCATTTT. It is translated as CASSIDGVYRGNGNQPQHF.

This chain links TRBV30 with TRBJ2-7, with a tentative D call TRBD1 (6 bases). From germline, CDR1 is GTSNPN and CDR2 SVGIG (reference sequence). Trimming shortened V by 8 bases and J by 3 bases, and 20 bases separated the two germline ends. The CDR3 covers 14 residues. The CDR3 DNA sequence: TGTGCCCTGGGGGCGCAGGAAGCCTTCTACGAGCAGTACTTC. This sequence encodes CALGAQEAFYEQYF. Drawing the rest from reference TRBV30 and TRBJ2-7, the complete variable domain is SQTIHQWPATLVQPVGSPLSLECTVEGTSNPNLYWYRQAAGRGLQLLFYSVGIGQISSEVPQNLSASRPQDRQFILSSKKLLLSDSGFYLCALGAQEAFYEQYFGPGTRLTVT.

The genes are TRBV5-1 and TRBJ2-7; D gene unclear. Trimming cost V 0 bases and J 7 bases, with 14 bases left between them. Germline V lookup: CDR1 SGHRS, CDR2 YFSETQ. The CDR3 has 14 residues. CDR3 amino acids: CASSLASGASEQYF. In nucleotides, the CDR3 is TGCGCCAGCAGCTTGGCGTCCGGAGCGAGTGAGCAGTACTTC.

V and J are TRBV29-1 and TRBJ2-1; D not certain. Germline V gene lookup returns CDR1 SQVTM and CDR2 ANQGSEA. Trimming stripped 0 bases from V and 0 bases from J, with 9 bases between. CDR3 length equals 15 residues. As DNA, the CDR3 is TGCAGCGTTGAAGACCCAATAAGCTCCTACAATGAGCAGTTCTTC. It specifies CSVEDPISSYNEQFF.

The CDR3 loop is CAWSHGITNYGYTF. CDR3 coding DNA: TGTGCCTGGAGCCACGGGATCACTAACTATGGCTACACCTTC. V is TRBV30 and J is TRBJ1-2; D is unresolved. This CDR3 comprises 14 residues. Trimming pared 3 bases from V and 0 bases from J, leaving 11 bases between. CDR1 and CDR2 (germline): GTSNPN, SVGIG (reference sequence). Full variable domain (remainder filled in from reference TRBV30 and TRBJ1-2): SQTIHQWPATLVQPVGSPLSLECTVEGTSNPNLYWYRQAAGRGLQLLFYSVGIGQISSEVPQNLSASRPQDRQFILSSKKLLLSDSGFYLCAWSHGITNYGYTFGSGTRLTVV.

As to this clone: Other DNA sequences from this sample encode an identical CDR3 as well. The chain employs TRBV5-1 and TRBJ1-1, with no clear D. CDR1 and CDR2 from the germline V gene are SGHRS and YFSETQ. V was shortened by 4 bases and J by 0 bases, with 7 bases between the two germline ends. The CDR3 has 13 amino acids. The CDR3 bases are TGCGCCAGCAGCAGGGATATGAACACTGAAGCTTTCTTT. Translated, it gives CASSRDMNTEAFF.

This clone was found once. The chain combines TRBV18 with TRBJ2-7, with D perhaps TRBD1 (5 bases). V was shortened by 6 bases and J by 6 bases, with 12 bases between the two germline ends. CDR3 length equals 12 residues. The germline gives CDR1 KGHSH, CDR2 LQKENI. The CDR3 bases are TGTGCCAGCTCCTCTAATAGGGGCGAGCAGTACTTC. It yields the protein CASSSNRGEQYF.

This clone occurred once. The V call is TRBV11-3, the J call TRBJ2-2; no clear D. V was pared by 1 base and J by 1 base, with 7 bases between. Germline CDR1 SGHNT, CDR2 YENEEA. The CDR3 runs 15 residues. In nucleotides, the CDR3 is TGTGCCAGCAGCTTAGGTCCAGTGAACACCGGGGAGCTGTTTTTT. Protein: CASSLGPVNTGELFF.

The rearrangement links TRBV5-1 to TRBJ2-5; TRBD1 aligns across 7 bases. Matching the DNA end better, TRBJ2-7 makes the J call doubtful. Germline loops: CDR1 SGHRS, CDR2 YFSETQ. The CDR3 is made up of 15 amino acids. The CDR3 here is CASSSRQGESYEQYF. The CDR3 coding sequence is TGCGCCAGCAGCTCTAGACAGGGCGAATCCTACGAGCAGTACTTC.

CDR3 DNA sequence: TGTGCCAGCAGCTCAGCGAAGACAGTCCTTAACACTGAAGCTTTCTTT. It codes for CASSSAKTVLNTEAFF. The rearrangement links TRBV11-2 to TRBJ1-1; perhaps TRBD1 as D (5 bases). Germline V CDR1 and CDR2: SGHAT, FQNNGV. V shed 4 bases and J shed 2 bases, with 17 bases lying between them. The CDR3 spans 16 residues. The variable domain in full, with the rest retrieved from reference TRBV11-2 and TRBJ1-1, is EAGVAQSPRYKIIEKRQSVAFWCNPISGHATLYWYQQILGQGPKLLIQFQNNGVVDDSQLPKDRFSAERLKGVDSTLKIQPAKLEDSAVYLCASSSAKTVLNTEAFFGQGTRLTVV.

This sequence joins TRBV5-5 and TRBJ2-1; D is tentatively TRBD1 or TRBD2 (5 bases each). The CDR3 extends over 17 amino acids. Trimming took off 4 bases at V and 8 bases at J, with 25 bases between the two ends. Germline V gene data show CDR1 as SGHKS and CDR2 as YYEKEE (reference sequence). The CDR3 DNA is TGTGCCAGCAGCCGACCCGGGGACCCGTACAAATGGGATGAGCAGTTCTTC. Its protein is CASSRPGDPYKWDEQFF.

This clone was counted at least ten times. The chain has TRBV19 and TRBJ1-1; 9 positions match TRBD1. This CDR3 has 14 residues. The trim removed 9 bases at V and 7 bases at J, leaving 12 bases unmatched. Germline CDR1 and CDR2: LNHDA and SQIVND (reference sequence). This CDR3 reads CASKGRGQGHEAFF. CDR3 coding DNA: TGTGCCAGCAAAGGGAGGGGACAGGGCCATGAAGCTTTCTTT.

In nucleotides, the CDR3 is TGTGCCAGCAGCCTCGACCCGAACACTGAAGCTTTCTTT. This sequence encodes CASSLDPNTEAFF. The chain recombines TRBV6-5 with TRBJ1-1, with no clear D. CDR1 and CDR2 from the germline V gene are MNHEY and SVGAGI. This CDR3 comprises 13 residues. V lost 6 bases and J lost 1, with 9 bases in between.

The J gene is TRBJ1-1, the V gene TRBV2; D may be TRBD1 (5 bases). Trimming cost V 6 bases and J 5 bases, with 22 bases left between them. The CDR3 is made up of 16 amino acids. From germline, CDR1 is SNHLY and CDR2 FYNNEI. CDR3 sequence reads: CASSTRRGGGGTEAFF. The CDR3 nucleotides are TGTGCCAGCAGCACCAGGCGGGGCGGCGGAGGAACTGAAGCTTTCTTT.

The sample holds a few counts of this clone. The chain is built from TRBV15 and TRBJ2-3; 10 bases are shared with TRBD2. The CDR3 spans 18 residues. The trim removed 0 bases at V and 4 bases at J, leaving 10 bases unmatched. Germline V gene sequence: CDR1 LNHNV, CDR2 YYDKDF (reference sequence). The CDR3 DNA reads as TGTGCCACCAGCAGAGATTCGGCTAGCGGGAGTTCCTCAGATACGCAGTATTTT. Translation gives CATSRDSASGSSSDTQYF.

This chain links TRBV7-9 with TRBJ2-3; D gene ambiguous. V lost 8 bases and J 0 bases, leaving 9 bases between the germline ends. Germline CDR1 and CDR2: SEHNR and FQNEAQ (reference sequence). The CDR3 is 13 residues long. CDR3 region: CASFTGSTDTQYF. The CDR3 DNA follows: TGTGCCAGCTTCACTGGGAGCACAGATACGCAGTATTTT. Filled out from reference TRBV7-9 and TRBJ2-3, the complete variable domain reads DTGVSQNPRHKITKRGQNVTFRCDPISEHNRLYWYRQTLGQGPEFLTYFQNEAQLEKSRLLSDRFSAERPKGSFSTLEIQRTEQGDSAMYLCASFTGSTDTQYFGPGTRLTVL.

The V call is TRBV5-1, the J call TRBJ1-5; D gene unclear. The CDR3 covers 13 residues. V was cut by 4 bases and J by 3 bases, with 8 bases left in between. Germline V lookup: CDR1 SGHRS, CDR2 YFSETQ. The CDR3 sequence: CASSPGFNQPQHF. The CDR3 coding sequence is TGCGCCAGCAGCCCGGGATTCAATCAGCCCCAGCATTTT.

Notes on this clone: This specimen includes other DNA sequences encoding the same CDR3. The J gene is TRBJ1-1, the V gene TRBV27; D unclear. Germline CDR1 and CDR2: MNHEY and SMNVEV (reference sequence). The V gene lost 2 bases and the J gene lost 1 base, with 5 bases spanning the gap. The CDR3 has 13 amino acids. The CDR3 protein is CASSLRENTEAFF. CDR3 coding DNA: TGTGCCAGCAGTTTAAGAGAGAACACTGAAGCTTTCTTT.

CDR3 amino acids: CSVQPTGSSFEQFF. The DNA of the CDR3 is TGCAGCGTCCAACCGACAGGGTCGTCTTTTGAGCAGTTCTTC. The gene calls are TRBV29-1 and TRBJ2-1; 7 nucleotides agree with TRBD1. Germline loops: CDR1 SQVTM, CDR2 ANQGSEA. The CDR3 covers 14 residues. J was trimmed by 9 bases and V by 6 bases; bases with no gene match: 14.

The chain couples TRBV6-5 to TRBJ1-4; D unclear. Trimming took off 4 bases at V and 8 bases at J, with 20 bases between the two ends. Germline loops: CDR1 MNHEY, CDR2 SVGAGI. This CDR3 contains 16 residues. CDR3 protein: CASSWSQGSPQEKLFF. The CDR3 coding sequence is TGTGCCAGCAGTTGGAGCCAAGGCTCACCCCAGGAAAAACTGTTTTTT.

The chain joins TRBV5-1 to TRBJ1-1, with 7 nucleotides matching TRBD1. Germline CDR1 reads SGHRS; CDR2 reads YFSETQ. The CDR3 extends over 14 amino acids. Germline trimming cut 0 bases from V and 4 bases from J; bases unmatched to any gene: 3. The CDR3 sequence is CASSLGGGGTEAFF. The CDR3 nucleotides are TGCGCCAGCAGCTTGGGAGGGGGCGGCACTGAAGCTTTCTTT. Using reference TRBV5-1 and TRBJ1-1 for the parts outside the CDR3, the full variable domain is KAGVTQTPRYLIKTRGQQVTLSCSPISGHRSVSWYQQTPGQGLQFLFEYFSETQRNKGNFPGRFSGRQFSNSRSEMNVSTLELGDSALYLCASSLGGGGTEAFFGQGTRLTVV.

The V call is TRBV27, the J call TRBJ1-5; D ambiguous. The V gene lost 4 bases and the J gene lost 4 bases, with 14 bases spanning the gap. The CDR3 is 15 amino acids. Germline V gene data show CDR1 as MNHEY and CDR2 as SMNVEV (reference sequence). CDR3 nucleotide sequence: TGTGCCAGCAGTTCCCGACGGTATAGTAATCAGCCCCAGCATTTT. Protein product: CASSSRRYSNQPQHF.

This clone was detected ten times or more. Other DNA sequences in the sample encode the same CDR3. The CDR3 is CASSLDGGGYNSPLHF. In DNA form, the CDR3 reads TGCGCCAGCAGCTTGGACGGCGGAGGATATAATTCACCCCTCCACTTT. The chain has TRBV5-1 and TRBJ1-6; D uncertain. V was cut by 0 bases and J by 4 bases, with 11 bases left in between. This CDR3 region has 16 residues. CDR1 is SGHRS, CDR2 YFSETQ, per germline.

The V gene is TRBV11-2, the J gene TRBJ2-6; TRBD2 might be the D (5 bases). This CDR3 has 16 residues. Per the germline V gene, CDR1 is SGHAT and CDR2 is FQNNGV. The V gene lost 5 bases and the J gene lost 0 bases, with 11 bases spanning the gap. The CDR3 DNA follows: TGTGCCAGCAGCACTACGGGGAGCTCTGGGGCCAACGTCCTGACTTTC. It encodes CASSTTGSSGANVLTF.

The genes are TRBV7-9 and TRBJ2-2; no reliable D call. Trimming took off 2 bases at V and 10 bases at J, with 11 bases between the two ends. Per germline, CDR1 SEHNR and CDR2 FQNEAQ (reference sequence). CDR3 length: 13 residues. CDR3 sequence reads: CASSLFDRVELFF. DNA for the CDR3: TGTGCCAGCAGCTTATTCGACCGAGTGGAGCTGTTTTTT.

This chain joins TRBV11-2 and TRBJ2-7, with D perhaps matching TRBD2 (6 bases). The CDR3 runs to 15 residues. Deletions cut 5 bases from V and 5 bases from J, with 19 bases between. Per germline, CDR1 SGHAT and CDR2 FQNNGV. CDR3 bases: TGTGCCAGCAGCCCCCTAAAGGGGAGGTATGACGAGCAGTACTTC. As protein: CASSPLKGRYDEQYF.

This clone was seen only a few times. The chain joins TRBV6-5 to TRBJ1-2; 7 bases are a match to TRBD1. The CDR3 contains 14 residues. The trim removed 2 bases at V and 7 bases at J, leaving 7 bases unmatched. Germline CDR1 reads MNHEY; CDR2 reads SVGAGI. The CDR3 DNA reads TGTGCCAGCAGTTACCTGACAGGGATTGGTGGCTACACCTTC. It is translated as CASSYLTGIGGYTF.

On this clone: Other nucleotide sequences from this sample produce the same CDR3. The genes are TRBV20-1 and TRBJ2-7; D may be TRBD1 (5 bases). CDR1 and CDR2 from the germline V gene are DFQATT and SNEGSKA (reference sequence). Trimming removed 3 bases at V and 2 bases at J, with 5 bases between. The CDR3 is made up of 11 amino acids. The DNA of the CDR3 is TGCAGTGCTAGGGACACCTACGAGCAGTACTTC. It yields the protein CSARDTYEQYF.